The 10 T cell receptor beta chains presented below share a single source sample, sequenced in a study of blood T cell repertoires in COVID-19 (dated by TCRdb to about 2020). The method behind the library was the immunoSEQ multiplex PCR assay. Sourced from immuneACCESS, this table was stored by TCRdb with only in-frame sequences that have V and J called. A share of the clones is absent; for the studies checked, an unresolved V gene accounts for under half, and the remainder has no known explanation. Recorded for this sample are 260,000 or so clones; nearly 90% of them occurred a single time. Of the sample, over 0.55% is held by the ten largest clones. Sequenced material: peripheral blood. The source of these receptors is a human donor in a cohort sampled during active COVID-19.

This clone has a handful of counts. The chain uses TRBV4-1 and TRBJ2-7; D is uncertain. The germline V gene encodes CDR1 MGHRA and CDR2 YSYEKL. Trimming took 5 bases from V and 3 from J, leaving 11 bases between them. This CDR3 contains 13 residues. The CDR3 loop reads CASSSPPGYEQYF. The CDR3 nucleotides are TGCGCCAGCAGCAGTCCTCCAGGCTACGAGCAGTACTTC.

The chain recombines TRBV6-6 with TRBJ2-7, with a weak D call TRBD1 (5 bases). Germline V lookup: CDR1 MNHNY, CDR2 SVGAGI (reference sequence). The CDR3 runs 13 residues. V was clipped by 5 bases and J by 3 bases, with 11 bases between them. Here the CDR3 reads CASSTVQGYEQYF. The CDR3 coding sequence is TGTGCCAGCAGTACAGTCCAGGGCTACGAGCAGTACTTC.

In this sample, this clone turned up once. The V call is TRBV7-9, the J call TRBJ1-2; possibly TRBD1 for D (6 bases). Trimming cost V 1 base and J 8 bases, with 14 bases left between them. This CDR3 comprises 14 residues. CDR1 and CDR2 (germline): SEHNR, FQNEAQ (reference sequence). Here the CDR3 DNA reads TGTGCCAGCAGCTTAGGCAGGGGCCCGGGGGGCTACACCTTC. This translates into CASSLGRGPGGYTF. The whole variable domain, filled in from reference TRBV7-9 and TRBJ1-2, reads DTGVSQNPRHKITKRGQNVTFRCDPISEHNRLYWYRQTLGQGPEFLTYFQNEAQLEKSRLLSDRFSAERPKGSFSTLEIQRTEQGDSAMYLCASSLGRGPGGYTFGSGTRLTVV.

The gene calls are TRBV19 and TRBJ1-1; TRBD1 matches 8 bases. V dropped 7 bases and J dropped 6; count of bases not matched to a gene: 7. CDR1 and CDR2 from the germline V gene are LNHDA and SQIVND (reference sequence). The CDR3 totals 13 residues. The CDR3 loop is CASINQGAAEAFF. The CDR3 DNA reads as TGTGCCAGTATTAACCAGGGGGCCGCTGAAGCTTTCTTT.

V is TRBV27 and J is TRBJ2-5, with 7 bases lining up with TRBD2. Germline lookup yields CDR1 MNHEY and CDR2 SMNVEV (reference sequence). There are 12 residues in the CDR3. The V segment lost 5 bases and the J segment 5 bases; nucleotides outside the gene matches: 2. The CDR3, as DNA: TGTGCCAGCAGTGGGGGAGGGGAGACCCAGTACTTC. The encoded protein is CASSGGGETQYF.

The chain has TRBV9 and TRBJ2-7, with TRBD1 as a possible D gene (6 bases). Germline V gene data show CDR1 as SGDLS and CDR2 as YYNGEE. This CDR3 comprises 14 residues. Trimming removed 0 bases at V and 2 bases at J, with 9 bases between. As DNA, the CDR3 is TGTGCCAGCAGCGTAGAGGCAGGGGCCTACGAGCAGTACTTC. This codes for CASSVEAGAYEQYF.

This sequence joins TRBV10-3 and TRBJ2-3, with D perhaps TRBD2 (6 bases). Germline lookup yields CDR1 ENHRY and CDR2 SYGVKD. The CDR3 contains 15 residues. The CDR3 DNA follows: TGTGCGGTTCGAGCGGGTACGTTTAGCACAGATACGCAGTATTTT. The encoded protein is CAVRAGTFSTDTQYF.

This chain connects TRBV6-2 or TRBV6-3 to TRBJ2-7; 9 bases are a match to TRBD1. The germline gives CDR1 MNHEY, CDR2 SVGEGT. Unmatched junction bases numbered 11, after V lost 2 bases and J lost 3 bases. This CDR3 region has 17 residues. The CDR3 region has the DNA TGTGCCAGCAGTTACGCGGGACAGGGAAATCGGGGCTACGAGCAGTACTTC. Translated: CASSYAGQGNRGYEQYF.

The chain employs TRBV12-3 or TRBV12-4 and TRBJ1-2; 10 bases agree with TRBD1. The CDR3 consists of 13 residues. The V gene end was trimmed by 6 bases and the J gene end by 8 bases; junction bases not matched to a gene: 6. The CDR3 region has the DNA TGTGCCAGCAGAAATAGGGACAGGGGCGGCTACACCTTC. It is translated as CASRNRDRGGYTF.

This clone has only one observation. V is TRBV27 and J is TRBJ2-7; TRBD1 might be the D (6 bases). Germline lookup yields CDR1 MNHEY and CDR2 SMNVEV (reference sequence). V was trimmed by 7 bases and J by 5 bases, leaving 18 bases between them. The CDR3 spans 14 residues. CDR3 residues: CASNFRGSPHEQYF. In DNA form, the CDR3 reads TGTGCCAGCAACTTTAGGGGGTCCCCCCACGAGCAGTACTTC.